The 29 T cell receptor beta chains given below trace back to one sample, sequenced in a study of blood T cell repertoires in COVID-19. Using immunoSEQ multiplex PCR, the repertoire was profiled, and TCRdb retains in-frame clones only, with some absent. The sample holds approximately 90,000 clones; around 85% are singletons and the top ten take around 12%. The specimen was peripheral blood. The source of these receptors is a human donor in a cohort sampled during active COVID-19.

The chain has TRBV4-2 and TRBJ2-3, with D uncertain. Looked up from germline, CDR1 is LGHNA and CDR2 is YNFKEQ. V lost 4 bases, J lost 3 bases, and 8 bases lay in between. This CDR3 is 13 amino acids long. DNA for the CDR3: TGTGCCAGCAGCCTCAGAAGTACAGATACGCAGTATTTT. Translation: CASSLRSTDTQYF.

V usage is TRBV18 and J usage is TRBJ1-2; 7 bases are a match to TRBD1. Germline CDR1 and CDR2: KGHSH and LQKENI. The CDR3 is 12 amino acids. With V trimmed by 3 bases and J by 10 bases, 5 bases remained unmatched. Written as DNA, the CDR3 is TGTGCCAGCTCACCGGGACAGCTACACTACACCTTC. Protein sequence: CASSPGQLHYTF.

The rearrangement uses TRBV9 and TRBJ1-2; D call uncertain. The CDR3 extends over 13 amino acids. Germline assignment: CDR1 SGDLS and CDR2 YYNGEE. V was trimmed by 7 bases and J by 2 bases, leaving 12 bases between them. The CDR3, as DNA: TGTGCCAGCTCGTTAGCCGGAAACTATGGCTACACCTTC. This codes for CASSLAGNYGYTF.

A single count supports this clone. The J gene is TRBJ2-3, the V gene TRBV5-1, with a possible D match to TRBD2 (6 bases). CDR1 and CDR2 from the germline V gene are SGHRS and YFSETQ. Between the trimmed V and J ends, which lost 0 bases and 0 bases, there was a span of 8 bases. CDR3 length: 15 residues. The CDR3 loop reads CASSLAGTSTDTQYF. The CDR3 nucleotides are TGCGCCAGCAGCTTGGCCGGGACTAGCACAGATACGCAGTATTTT.

This clone has only one observation. The rearrangement joins TRBV19 to TRBJ1-2, with 9 bases fitting TRBD1. V trimming: 5 bases; J trimming: 8 bases; junction bases outside the gene matches: 6. CDR1 is LNHDA, CDR2 SQIVND, per germline (reference sequence). The CDR3 totals 13 residues. The CDR3 DNA reads as TGTGCCAGTAGTGTTCACAGGGGGCGCGGCTACACCTTC. Amino acid sequence: CASSVHRGRGYTF.

This chain links TRBV19 with TRBJ1-1; 7 positions match TRBD1. This CDR3 is built from 15 residues. The V gene end was trimmed by 4 bases and the J gene end by 1 base; junction bases not matched to a gene: 6. Germline V CDR1 and CDR2: LNHDA, SQIVND (reference sequence). The CDR3 here is CASSREGQANTEAFF. DNA for the CDR3: TGTGCCAGTAGTAGAGAAGGACAGGCGAACACTGAAGCTTTCTTT.

The V gene is TRBV24-1, the J gene TRBJ1-2; D is possibly TRBD1 (6 bases). The V end was cut by 4 bases, the J end by 4 bases, with 6 bases between. Per the germline V gene, CDR1 is KGHDR and CDR2 is SFDVKD. The CDR3 consists of 12 residues. CDR3 in amino acids: CATSEGGYGYTF. CDR3 coding DNA: TGTGCCACCAGTGAAGGGGGCTATGGCTACACCTTC.

This clone occurred a few times. The chain is built from TRBV10-3 and TRBJ2-7, with D possibly matching TRBD2 (5 bases). Trimming stripped 4 bases from V and 3 bases from J, with 13 bases between. The CDR3 contains 14 residues. Germline V gene sequence: CDR1 ENHRY, CDR2 SYGVKD. CDR3 bases: TGTGCCATCAGTGTAGGCGGGTCCAGCTACGAGCAGTACTTC. Translated: CAISVGGSSYEQYF.

The rearrangement joins TRBV6-5 to TRBJ2-1, with 7 positions matching TRBD2. V lost 5 bases and J lost 6; bases outside the gene matches: 10. Germline V CDR1 and CDR2: MNHEY, SVGAGI. The length of the CDR3 is 15 residues. Written as DNA, the CDR3 is TGTGCCAGCAGTCGGGGCGGGAGTGGGGTCAATGAGCAGTTCTTC. Translated: CASSRGGSGVNEQFF.

The chain employs TRBV6-1 and TRBJ1-3, with a weak D call TRBD1 (6 bases). CDR1 is MNHNS and CDR2 is SASEGT in the germline V gene. The CDR3 spans 14 residues. With 3 bases removed from V and 2 bases from J, the gap between germline ends came to 8 bases. The CDR3 DNA reads as TGTGCCAGCAGTGAGGGGGGGCCTGGAAACACCATATATTTT. Translating gives CASSEGGPGNTIYF.

This chain links TRBV28 with TRBJ1-5, with D possibly TRBD1 on 6 matching bases. Germline V gives CDR1 MDHEN, CDR2 SYDVKM. Trimming removed 7 bases at V and 4 bases at J, with 20 bases between. This CDR3 comprises 16 residues. The DNA for the CDR3 is TGTGCCAGCACCCCCGGGAGGGGGTACGGGAATCAGCCCCAGCATTTT. Residues: CASTPGRGYGNQPQHF.

This rearrangement joins TRBV30 to TRBJ1-3; 10 nucleotides align to TRBD1. V was clipped by 5 bases and J by 3 bases; unmatched bases: 7. CDR3 length equals 15 residues. In germline, CDR1 is GTSNPN, CDR2 SVGIG (reference sequence). CDR3 residues: CAWGQGVIGGNTIYF. In DNA form, the CDR3 reads TGTGCCTGGGGACAGGGGGTAATTGGTGGAAACACCATATATTTT.

This chain connects TRBV18 to TRBJ2-7, with TRBD2 identical over 7 bases. Looked up from germline, CDR1 is KGHSH and CDR2 is LQKENI. The J segment lost 4 bases and the V segment lost 6 bases, leaving 12 bases of the junction unmatched. CDR3 length: 15 residues. The CDR3 spells CASSPPASGGYEQYF. The CDR3 DNA reads TGTGCCAGCTCCCCCCCGGCTAGCGGAGGATACGAGCAGTACTTC.

This chain uses TRBV30 with TRBJ2-5, with 8 bases fitting TRBD1. The germline V gene encodes CDR1 GTSNPN and CDR2 SVGIG (reference sequence). The CDR3 is made up of 14 amino acids. J was trimmed by 4 bases and V by 7 bases; bases with no gene match: 11. As DNA, the CDR3 is TGTGCCTCGCATCGGGCAGGGGGCGTAGAGACCCAGTACTTC. Translating gives CASHRAGGVETQYF.

The chain uses TRBV7-9 and TRBJ2-1, with D unclear. The V end lost 1 base, the J end lost 6 bases, and 10 bases lay between the germline ends. The CDR3 sequence is 14 residues long. From germline, CDR1 is SEHNR and CDR2 FQNEAQ (reference sequence). In nucleotides, the CDR3 is TGTGCCAGCAGCTTAGTTTCTGCGTCCAATGAGCAGTTCTTC. As protein: CASSLVSASNEQFF.

The chain is built from TRBV4-1 and TRBJ1-2; D not certain. Germline V gene sequence: CDR1 MGHRA, CDR2 YSYEKL. The CDR3 totals 14 residues. V was shortened by 0 bases and J by 4 bases, with 9 bases between the two germline ends. CDR3: CASSQDVQSYGYTF. The CDR3 DNA follows: TGCGCCAGCAGCCAAGATGTACAGAGCTATGGCTACACCTTC.

CDR3 region: CASSTGSYMNTEAFF. The CDR3 bases are TGTGCCAGTAGTACTGGCAGTTACATGAACACTGAAGCTTTCTTT. This rearrangement joins TRBV19 to TRBJ1-1; D unresolved. The V gene's germline CDR1 is LNHDA and CDR2 SQIVND (reference sequence). The CDR3 is 15 residues long. Trimming removed 4 bases at V and 0 bases at J, with 12 bases between.

J is TRBJ2-2 and V is TRBV19; TRBD1 is a possible D gene (5 bases). V was shortened by 5 bases and J by 6 bases, with 16 bases between the two germline ends. The CDR3 spans 15 residues. Germline V gene sequence: CDR1 LNHDA, CDR2 SQIVND (reference sequence). CDR3 DNA: TGTGCCAGTAGTCTCGAGGCAGGGATGTCCGGGGAGCTGTTTTTT. Protein: CASSLEAGMSGELFF.

In its sample, this clone was seen a few times. The gene calls are TRBV3-1 (or the pseudogene TRBV3-2) and TRBJ1-1, with D unclear. This CDR3 has 14 residues. With 1 base removed from V and 1 base from J, the gap between germline ends came to 7 bases. CDR1 LGHDT and CDR2 YNNKEL come from the germline V gene (reference sequence). CDR3 sequence reads: CASSQGEGNTEAFF. Here the CDR3 DNA reads TGTGCCAGCAGCCAAGGTGAGGGGAACACTGAAGCTTTCTTT.

The chain joins TRBV6-1 to TRBJ1-3, with D possibly being TRBD1 (6 bases). CDR1 is MNHNS and CDR2 is SASEGT in the germline V gene. The CDR3 is made up of 14 amino acids. The germline V and J ends were trimmed by 1 base and 5 bases, with 9 bases remaining between them. This chain's CDR3 is CASSEVRGRNTIYF. DNA for the CDR3: TGTGCCAGCAGTGAAGTCAGGGGCAGAAACACCATATATTTT.

The chain is built from TRBV7-2 and TRBJ2-5; possibly TRBD2 for D (6 bases). The V gene lost 2 bases and the J gene lost 4 bases, with 11 bases spanning the gap. Germline CDR1 reads SGHTA; CDR2 reads FQGNSA. The CDR3 spans 14 residues. The CDR3 DNA reads TGTGCCAGCAGCTTATCGGGAGCAGGAGAGACCCAGTACTTC. It translates to CASSLSGAGETQYF.

This chain uses TRBV11-3 with TRBJ2-2, with D possibly TRBD1 on 7 matching bases. Germline values: CDR1 SGHNT, CDR2 YENEEA. The CDR3 covers 14 residues. The V end lost 5 bases, the J end lost 3 bases, and 10 bases lay between the germline ends. The CDR3 region has the DNA TGTGCCAGCAGCCCAGGGGGGTACACCGGGGAGCTGTTTTTT. This translates into CASSPGGYTGELFF.

This clone is a singleton in its sample. The J gene is TRBJ1-2, the V gene TRBV19; D call uncertain. V was cut by 2 bases and J by 8 bases, with 18 bases left in between. CDR3 size: 15 residues. Germline CDR1 is LNHDA and CDR2 is SQIVND (reference sequence). This CDR3 is CASSIKTSVVGGYTF. The CDR3 coding sequence is TGTGCCAGTAGTATAAAAACGTCCGTTGTGGGCGGCTACACCTTC.

In this sample, this clone turned up once. V gene TRBV10-3 combines with J gene TRBJ1-1; D may be TRBD1 (5 bases). CDR3 length equals 14 residues. V lost 10 bases and J lost 1, with 16 bases in between. CDR1 ENHRY and CDR2 SYGVKD come from the germline V gene. The CDR3 DNA sequence: TGTGCCACCACGGACCATAGGGGGAACACTGAAGCTTTCTTT. Protein: CATTDHRGNTEAFF.

This clone was seen once. The rearrangement links TRBV5-1 to TRBJ2-3; D remains unclear. The CDR3 has 15 residues. In germline, CDR1 is SGHRS, CDR2 YFSETQ. Trimming shortened V by 8 bases and J by 0 bases, and 16 bases separated the two germline ends. CDR3 sequence (DNA): TGCGCCAGTCGATACTCCACCTTGAGCACAGATACGCAGTATTTT. It translates to CASRYSTLSTDTQYF. The whole variable domain, remainder taken from reference TRBV5-1 and TRBJ2-3, is KAGVTQTPRYLIKTRGQQVTLSCSPISGHRSVSWYQQTPGQGLQFLFEYFSETQRNKGNFPGRFSGRQFSNSRSEMNVSTLELGDSALYLCASRYSTLSTDTQYFGPGTRLTVL.

The chain carries TRBV20-1 and TRBJ1-2; 7 bases align to TRBD1. CDR1 and CDR2 from the germline V gene are DFQATT and SNEGSKA (reference sequence). Trimming removed 3 bases from V and 1 base from J; junction bases left unmatched: 5. This CDR3 is 14 amino acids long. The DNA of the CDR3 is TGCAGTGCTAGTGCCAGGGGGTTTAACTATGGCTACACCTTC. This codes for CSASARGFNYGYTF.

This rearrangement joins TRBV19 to TRBJ1-5, with TRBD1 matching over 7 bases. V trimming: 7 bases; J trimming: 2 bases; junction bases outside the gene matches: 2. There are 13 residues in the CDR3. CDR1 and CDR2 from the germline V gene are LNHDA and SQIVND (reference sequence). Here the CDR3 reads CASNTGGNQPQHF. DNA for the CDR3: TGTGCCAGTAACACAGGGGGCAATCAGCCCCAGCATTTT.

The rearrangement links TRBV11-3 to TRBJ2-1, with TRBD2 identical over 10 bases. With V trimmed by 5 bases and J by 5 bases, 3 bases remained unmatched. Per the germline V gene, CDR1 is SGHNT and CDR2 is YENEEA. The length of the CDR3 is 14 residues. The CDR3 DNA reads TGTGCCAGCAGCCTAGCGGGGGAGAACAATGAGCAGTTCTTC. It translates to CASSLAGENNEQFF.

The rearrangement joins TRBV19 to TRBJ2-5; D is uncertain. V was shortened by 1 base and J by 4 bases, with 16 bases between the two germline ends. The CDR3 has 16 residues. From germline, CDR1 is LNHDA and CDR2 SQIVND (reference sequence). The CDR3 region has the DNA TGTGCCAGTAGTATAGGGGCTATTCCCCAAATAGAGACCCAGTACTTC. Encoded protein: CASSIGAIPQIETQYF.